This passage covers 16 T cell receptor beta chains from one sample sequenced in a study of blood T cell repertoires in COVID-19 (TCRdb year 2020). Libraries were prepared through the immunoSEQ multiplex PCR assay. TCRdb's version of the immuneACCESS table is confined to in-frame rearrangements and falls short of the full clone set. An unresolved V gene accounts for under half of the shortfall where checked; the remainder is of unknown origin. The sample table contains approximately 98,000 clones; only one count was recorded for approximately 83% of them. Together, the top ten hold approximately 4% of the sample. The source material was peripheral blood. These receptor sequences come from a woman in her seventies with acute or convalescent COVID-19.

The table lists this clone with a count of one. The chain couples TRBV18 to TRBJ1-3, with D perhaps matching TRBD1 (5 bases). Trimming stripped 5 bases from V and 1 base from J, with 27 bases between. CDR1 and CDR2 from the germline V gene are KGHSH and LQKENI. The CDR3 runs to 20 residues. The CDR3 bases are TGTGCCAGCTCATCGACACAGGTTTCCGACCCACGCTCATCTGGAAACACCATATATTTT. Translated, it gives CASSSTQVSDPRSSGNTIYF.

This sequence joins TRBV5-1 and TRBJ2-6; D unresolved. Germline CDR1 and CDR2: SGHRS and YFSETQ. V dropped 0 bases and J dropped 0 bases, with 7 bases sitting between them. This CDR3 has 16 residues. As DNA, the CDR3 is TGCGCCAGCAGCTTGGGGCCGCCCTCTGGGGCCAACGTCCTGACTTTC. Residues: CASSLGPPSGANVLTF.

J is TRBJ2-7 and V is TRBV6-5; 12 bases line up with TRBD2. This CDR3 comprises 15 residues. V lost 7 bases to trimming and J lost 4 bases; unmatched junction nucleotides: 8. Per the germline V gene, CDR1 is MNHEY and CDR2 is SVGAGI. The CDR3: CASTMTSGSLYEQYF. The CDR3 bases are TGTGCCAGCACCATGACTAGCGGGAGTCTTTACGAGCAGTACTTC.

In its sample, this clone was seen a few times. The chain carries TRBV24-1 and TRBJ2-2, with D possibly TRBD2 on 5 matching bases. This CDR3 has 14 amino acids. Trimming took 7 bases from V and 2 from J, leaving 10 bases between them. Germline CDR1 is KGHDR and CDR2 is SFDVKD. CDR3 residues: CATSDRGNTGELFF. CDR3 coding DNA: TGTGCCACCAGCGACCGGGGAAACACCGGGGAGCTGTTTTTT.

The chain uses TRBV29-1 and TRBJ2-2, with 9 nucleotides matching TRBD1. CDR1 is SQVTM and CDR2 is ANQGSEA in the germline V gene. CDR3 length: 13 amino acids. J was trimmed by 3 bases and V by 7 bases; bases with no gene match: 3. The CDR3 here is CSAGQGDTGELFF. The CDR3 DNA reads TGCAGCGCGGGACAGGGAGACACCGGGGAGCTGTTTTTT.

The chain has TRBV7-9 and TRBJ1-4; D perhaps matches TRBD1 (5 bases). V was trimmed by 3 bases and J by 7 bases, leaving 15 bases between them. The germline gives CDR1 SEHNR, CDR2 FQNEAQ (reference sequence). The length of the CDR3 is 15 residues. In DNA, the CDR3 is TGTGCCAGCAGCTTTTCGTGGCAGGGCGGTGAAAAACTGTTTTTT. Amino acid sequence: CASSFSWQGGEKLFF.

This sequence joins TRBV12-2 and TRBJ1-2; the listed D gene, TRBD1, was not tested against the DNA. TRBV12-2 is a pseudogene segment. CDR3 length equals 15 residues. CDR3 nucleotides: TGTGCAAGTCGCTTACAAACCAGGGGGCGCAATGGCTACACCTTC. Protein: CASRLQTRGRNGYTF.

This rearrangement joins TRBV3-1 (or the pseudogene TRBV3-2) to TRBJ1-3; 9 nucleotides align to TRBD1. After removal of 6 bases from V and 0 bases from J, the junction contained 3 bases not matched to a gene. CDR3 length: 15 residues. From germline, CDR1 is LGHDT and CDR2 YNNKEL (reference sequence). The chain's CDR3 is CASSGQGISGNTIYF. DNA of the CDR3: TGTGCCAGCAGTGGACAGGGGATCTCTGGAAACACCATATATTTT.

This clone showed up just a few times. V is TRBV7-9 and J is TRBJ1-2; tentatively, D is TRBD1 (5 bases). CDR1 is SEHNR and CDR2 is FQNEAQ in the germline V gene (reference sequence). The CDR3 loop spans 12 amino acids. Trimming left V 5 bases short and J 8 bases short, with 12 bases between. CDR3 nucleotide sequence: TGTGCCAGCAGCCTCTCATGGGGCGGCTACACCTTC. It codes for CASSLSWGGYTF.

The genes are TRBV5-1 and TRBJ1-1; perhaps TRBD1 as D (5 bases). V was shortened by 0 bases and J by 11 bases, with 17 bases between the two germline ends. The CDR3 consists of 14 residues. The germline V gene has CDR1 SGHRS and CDR2 YFSETQ. The CDR3 sequence: CASSLGQIGEKAFF. The CDR3 DNA reads as TGCGCCAGCAGCTTGGGACAGATTGGGGAAAAGGCTTTCTTT.

This chain connects TRBV7-8 to TRBJ1-1; tentatively, D is TRBD1 (6 bases). Germline CDR1 SGHVS, CDR2 FQNEAQ. The CDR3 contains 14 residues. Trimming removed 6 bases at V and 0 bases at J, with 11 bases between. The CDR3 DNA follows: TGTGCCAGCAGGGTGGGACACTTGAACACTGAAGCTTTCTTT. This gives the protein CASRVGHLNTEAFF.

The rearrangement uses TRBV12-3 or TRBV12-4 and TRBJ2-7; a possible D gene is TRBD1 (6 bases). The CDR3 consists of 13 residues. Trimming stripped 6 bases from V and 7 bases from J, with 16 bases between. Here the CDR3 DNA reads TGTGCCAGCAGCTACGGACATAGGGGGGAGCAGTACTTC. Translated: CASSYGHRGEQYF.

The chain has TRBV19 and TRBJ1-2, with unresolved D. CDR3 length: 14 amino acids. The V end was cut by 5 bases, the J end by 2 bases, with 12 bases between. Germline CDR1 LNHDA, CDR2 SQIVND (reference sequence). The CDR3 DNA reads as TGTGCCAGTAGTCCAGCGGGCCGGAACTATGGCTACACCTTC. Translation: CASSPAGRNYGYTF.

This chain uses TRBV6-5 with TRBJ1-3, with D possibly TRBD1 on 5 matching bases. CDR1 and CDR2 (germline): MNHEY, SVGAGI. Trimming took 2 bases from V and 2 from J, leaving 13 bases between them. This CDR3 contains 16 residues. CDR3 loop: CASSYGASSTGNTIYF. The CDR3, as DNA: TGTGCCAGCAGTTACGGGGCCAGTTCGACTGGAAACACCATATATTTT.

The rearrangement links TRBV5-1 to TRBJ1-3; 7 nucleotides agree with TRBD1. The germline V gene has CDR1 SGHRS and CDR2 YFSETQ. The CDR3 contains 16 residues. After removal of 4 bases from V and 0 bases from J, the junction contained 7 bases not matched to a gene. CDR3 nucleotide sequence: TGCGCCAGCAGCACAGGACAGGAAAGCTCTGGAAACACCATATATTTT. Translation gives CASSTGQESSGNTIYF.

About this clone: Relative to the germline gene, one junction end is altered; a read error may explain this. The chain is built from TRBV5-1 and TRBJ2-3; the D gene is possibly TRBD1 (5 bases). The CDR3 contains 14 residues. Germline-derived CDR1 and CDR2 are SGHRS and YFSETQ. DNA of the CDR3: TGCGCCAGCAGATTGGACACAAGCACAGATACGCAGTATTTT. It encodes CASRLDTSTDTQYF.